One sample yielded the 4 T cell receptor beta chains listed below, sequenced in a study of control samples from healthy donors and cancer patients. Profiled with immunoSEQ multiplex PCR; TCRdb holds only in-frame clones, not every one. The table lists 100,000 to 150,000 clones, around 90% of them singletons. Sequencing was done on a sample of blood. The receptors here all came from a man aged 40-49 years in good health.

The V call is TRBV11-2, the J call TRBJ1-6; D is unresolved. Germline V gives CDR1 SGHAT, CDR2 FQNNGV. V lost 0 bases to trimming and J lost 6 bases, with 3 bases between them. CDR3 length equals 13 residues. The CDR3 coding sequence is TGTGCCAGCAGCTTAGATCTTAATTCACCCCTCCACTTT. Residues: CASSLDLNSPLHF.

Remarks on this clone: Relative to the germline gene, one junction end is altered; a read error may explain this. The V and J genes are TRBV3-1 (or the pseudogene TRBV3-2) and TRBJ1-1; D unresolved. This CDR3 is built from 16 residues. In germline, CDR1 is LGHDT, CDR2 YNNKEL (reference sequence). For the CDR3, the DNA is TGTGCCAGCAGACAAGATGACGCCTGGGAAAACACTGAAGCTTTCTTT. Translation: CASRQDDAWENTEAFF.

This chain joins TRBV15 and TRBJ2-1; D not resolved. The CDR3 runs to 15 residues. V lost 0 bases, J lost 4 bases, and 10 bases lay in between. Germline CDR1 reads LNHNV; CDR2 reads YYDKDF (reference sequence). The CDR3 spells CATSREVRQYNEQFF. The CDR3 region has the DNA TGTGCCACCAGCAGAGAGGTCCGGCAGTACAATGAGCAGTTCTTC.

V is TRBV5-1 and J is TRBJ2-5; D not resolved. The CDR3 spans 12 residues. V lost 4 bases to trimming and J lost 5 bases, with 9 bases between them. The V gene's germline CDR1 is SGHRS and CDR2 YFSETQ. CDR3 loop: CASSGVVETQYF. The CDR3 coding sequence is TGCGCCAGCAGCGGGGTAGTGGAGACCCAGTACTTC.